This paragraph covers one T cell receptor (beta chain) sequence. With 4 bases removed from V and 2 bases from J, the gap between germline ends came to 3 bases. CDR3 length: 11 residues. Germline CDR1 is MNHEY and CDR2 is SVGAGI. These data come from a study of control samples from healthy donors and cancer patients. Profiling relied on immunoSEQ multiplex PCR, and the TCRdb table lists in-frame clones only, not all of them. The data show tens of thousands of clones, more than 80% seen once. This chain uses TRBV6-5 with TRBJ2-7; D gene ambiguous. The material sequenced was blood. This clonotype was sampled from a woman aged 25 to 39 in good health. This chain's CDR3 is CASSLTYEQYF. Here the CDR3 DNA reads TGTGCCAGCAGTTTAACCTACGAGCAGTACTTC.